A single sample gave rise to the 25 T cell receptor beta chains below, sequenced in a study of beta chain features in type 1 diabetes. Points from the study as a whole: People with Type 1 diabetes carried modestly yet significantly shorter TCRB CDR3s in all four CD4+ subsets.

Expressed TCRB transcripts were sequenced after all isolated RNA was converted to cDNA. Sequenced by immunoSEQ multiplex PCR; TCRdb stores in-frame clones only, minus some. The repertoire includes 330,000 or so clones, roughly 12% of them detected once, and about 0.01% sits in the top ten. No antigens are known for them. Sequenced material: naive CD4+ T cells from blood. The receptor source for this set is a woman aged 18-29 years with type 1 diabetes.

The chain recombines TRBV6-5 with TRBJ1-2; 10 bases are a match to TRBD1. This CDR3 region has 15 residues. CDR1 and CDR2 (germline): MNHEY, SVGAGI. The trim removed 4 bases at V and 5 bases at J, leaving 7 bases unmatched. The CDR3 DNA reads as TGTGCCAGCAGTTCCCCCGGGACAGGGGAATATGGCTACACCTTC. Translating it yields CASSSPGTGEYGYTF.

This clone was found a few times. The chain joins TRBV29-1 to TRBJ2-1, with 8 bases fitting TRBD2. Germline V gene sequence: CDR1 SQVTM, CDR2 ANQGSEA. V trimming: 7 bases; J trimming: 1 base; junction bases outside the gene matches: 3. The CDR3 is 13 amino acids. The CDR3 here is CSAREGSYNEQFF. The CDR3 region has the DNA TGCAGCGCCCGGGAGGGGTCCTACAATGAGCAGTTCTTC.

The chain employs TRBV5-1 and TRBJ2-1; D may be TRBD1 (6 bases). The germline gives CDR1 SGHRS, CDR2 YFSETQ. The CDR3 covers 13 residues. V was shortened by 4 bases and J by 6 bases, with 11 bases between the two germline ends. The CDR3 protein is CASSPGQFNEQFF. CDR3 bases: TGCGCCAGCAGCCCCGGACAGTTCAATGAGCAGTTCTTC.

This clone was counted a few times. The CDR3 protein is CASSQGVGGDTGELFF. DNA for the CDR3: TGCGCCAGCAGCCAAGGTGTCGGGGGGGACACCGGGGAGCTGTTTTTT. V usage is TRBV4-1 and J usage is TRBJ2-2, with 8 nucleotides matching TRBD2. J lost 3 bases, V lost 1 base, and 4 bases had no gene match. CDR3 length: 16 residues. Germline assignment: CDR1 MGHRA and CDR2 YSYEKL.

This clone has a handful of counts. V usage is TRBV10-3 and J usage is TRBJ2-3; D might be TRBD1 (5 bases). This CDR3 region has 14 residues. The V end was cut by 0 bases, the J end by 4 bases, with 8 bases between. Germline-derived CDR1 and CDR2 are ENHRY and SYGVKD. CDR3 region: CAISESGVPDTQYF. In nucleotides, the CDR3 is TGTGCCATCAGTGAGTCAGGGGTCCCAGATACGCAGTATTTT.

This clone has more than one count but fewer than ten. The V gene is TRBV10-3, the J gene TRBJ1-5, with TRBD1 identical over 9 bases. The germline gives CDR1 ENHRY, CDR2 SYGVKD. This CDR3 has 15 amino acids. The V and J ends lost 5 bases and 6 bases, in that order; junction bases with no gene match: 8. The CDR3 loop reads CAISPGTGNSQPQHF. DNA of the CDR3: TGTGCCATCAGTCCAGGGACAGGGAACAGTCAGCCCCAGCATTTT.

This chain uses TRBV29-1 with TRBJ1-1; D remains ambiguous. This CDR3 has 15 amino acids. V was cut by 0 bases and J by 4 bases, with 15 bases left in between. Germline V gives CDR1 SQVTM, CDR2 ANQGSEA. The CDR3 nucleotides read TGCAGCGTTGAAGAAGTCTCGGTCGAGGGCACTGAAGCTTTCTTT. This translates into CSVEEVSVEGTEAFF.

This clone was detected a few times. The chain couples TRBV18 to TRBJ2-3; TRBD1 matches at 7 bases. The CDR3 extends over 15 amino acids. Trimming at V came to 4 bases and at J to 2 bases, leaving 6 bases not matched to a gene. Germline V CDR1 and CDR2: KGHSH, LQKENI. Written as DNA, the CDR3 is TGTGCCAGCTCACTACGGACAGGATCCACAGATACGCAGTATTTT. This gives the protein CASSLRTGSTDTQYF.

There are a few counts of this clone. The V call is TRBV7-3, the J call TRBJ2-2; D uncertain. CDR3 size: 12 residues. Germline CDR1 reads SGHTA; CDR2 reads FQGTGA. Trimming left V 5 bases short and J 3 bases short, with 4 bases between. The CDR3 DNA follows: TGTGCCAGCAGCCCCGACACCGGGGAGCTGTTTTTT. It codes for CASSPDTGELFF. The whole variable domain, remainder taken from reference TRBV7-3 and TRBJ2-2, is GAGVSQTPSNKVTEKGKYVELRCDPISGHTALYWYRQSLGQGPEFLIYFQGTGAADDSGLPNDRFFAVRPEGSVSTLKIQRTERGDSAVYLCASSPDTGELFFGEGSRLTVL.

CDR3 in amino acids: CASSTFGYGYTF. The CDR3 DNA reads as TGTGCCAGCAGCACATTCGGGTATGGCTACACCTTC. V and J are TRBV28 and TRBJ1-2, with D hard to call. The V end was cut by 6 bases, the J end by 5 bases, with 10 bases between. Germline CDR1 reads MDHEN; CDR2 reads SYDVKM. The CDR3 spans 12 residues.

The sample holds a few counts of this clone. The rearrangement uses TRBV10-3 and TRBJ2-1, with TRBD2 as a possible D gene (6 bases). The CDR3 has 14 amino acids. Looked up from germline, CDR1 is ENHRY and CDR2 is SYGVKD. V lost 1 base to trimming and J lost 7 bases, with 11 bases between them. The CDR3 coding sequence is TGTGCCATCAGTGAGTGGGAGGTGATTAATGAGCAGTTCTTC. Translation gives CAISEWEVINEQFF.

This clone was seen only a few times. The chain uses TRBV7-2 and TRBJ2-3; unclear D gene. The CDR3 sequence is 11 residues long. CDR1 is SGHTA, CDR2 FQGNSA, per germline. Trimming removed 6 bases at V and 7 bases at J, with 8 bases between. Here the CDR3 DNA reads TGTGCCAGCAGTTACGGTTATACGCAGTATTTT. Protein product: CASSYGYTQYF. The full variable domain, its missing parts supplied by reference TRBV7-2 and TRBJ2-3, is GAGVSQSPSNKVTEKGKDVELRCDPISGHTALYWYRQSLGQGLEFLIYFQGNSAPDKSGLPSDRFSAERTGGSVSTLTIQRTQQEDSAVYLCASSYGYTQYFGPGTRLTVL.

This clone showed up just a few times. The chain has TRBV7-9 and TRBJ2-7, with TRBD1 matching 9 bases. The CDR3 runs to 14 residues. The junction had 5 bases not matched to a gene; V was cut back by 5 bases and J by 3 bases. CDR1 is SEHNR, CDR2 FQNEAQ, per germline (reference sequence). The CDR3 loop is CASSPGQGFYEQYF. In DNA form, the CDR3 reads TGTGCCAGCAGCCCCGGACAGGGGTTCTACGAGCAGTACTTC.

This chain links TRBV18 with TRBJ2-1; tentative D call: TRBD2 (5 bases). Germline CDR1 is KGHSH and CDR2 is LQKENI. The ends were cut back, 2 bases at V and 8 bases at J, with 13 bases in the middle. There are 14 residues in the CDR3. DNA of the CDR3: TGTGCCAGCTCACCATCTGTAGTCGGGGATGAGCAGTTCTTC. Its protein product is CASSPSVVGDEQFF.

This clone was seen only a few times. The chain joins TRBV19 to TRBJ2-7; possible D gene TRBD1, 5 bases. The germline gives CDR1 LNHDA, CDR2 SQIVND (reference sequence). V gave up 8 bases and J gave up 2 bases, with 13 bases separating them. The CDR3 consists of 13 residues. CDR3 region: CASSDTRPYEQYF. CDR3 in DNA: TGTGCCAGTTCGGACACCCGACCCTACGAGCAGTACTTC.

This clone has a handful of counts. V usage is TRBV7-9 and J usage is TRBJ2-1; D is perhaps TRBD2 (5 bases). This CDR3 contains 11 residues. Germline CDR1 SEHNR, CDR2 FQNEAQ (reference sequence). The CDR3 DNA is TGTGCAGCCGGGGTCGGCAATGAGCAGTTCTTC. Translation gives CAAGVGNEQFF.

The chain couples TRBV11-2 to TRBJ2-5, with a weak D call TRBD2 (6 bases). The CDR3 sequence is 12 residues long. V was shortened by 3 bases and J by 5 bases, with 7 bases between the two germline ends. From germline, CDR1 is SGHAT and CDR2 FQNNGV. CDR3 bases: TGTGCCAGCAGCTTCCGGGGGGAGACCCAGTACTTC. Amino acids: CASSFRGETQYF.

The chain links TRBV27 to TRBJ2-1; 8 positions match TRBD2. V was pared by 5 bases and J by 12 bases, with 6 bases of the junction left unmatched. The germline CDR1 and CDR2 sequences are MNHEY and SMNVEV (reference sequence). The CDR3 runs to 12 residues. The CDR3 DNA reads as TGTGCCAGCAGTCCGGGACTAGGTTGGCAGTTCTTC. This encodes CASSPGLGWQFF.

The V gene is TRBV7-2, the J gene TRBJ1-5; D is perhaps TRBD1 (5 bases). Per germline, CDR1 SGHTA and CDR2 FQGNSA. The CDR3 is 15 residues long. Trimming removed 4 bases from V and 0 bases from J, with 10 bases in between. The CDR3 bases are TGTGCCAGCAGCTCCTCAGGGTATAGCAATCAGCCCCAGCATTTT. Encoded protein: CASSSSGYSNQPQHF.

This clone has more than one count but fewer than ten. The chain combines TRBV23-1 with TRBJ2-7, with a possible D match to TRBD2 (5 bases). TRBV23-1 is filed as an ORF, its function uncertain. The ends were cut back, 3 bases at V and 3 bases at J, with 18 bases in the middle. The CDR3 consists of 16 residues. CDR3 in DNA: TGCGCCAGCAGTCATGGGTTTGTAAGCCGGGGCTACGAGCAGTACTTC. This translates into CASSHGFVSRGYEQYF.

The chain carries TRBV10-2 and TRBJ2-1; a weak D match, TRBD1 (5 bases). Germline CDR1 reads WSHSY; CDR2 reads SAAADI. This CDR3 is 15 amino acids long. V lost 4 bases, J lost 1 base, and 11 bases lay in between. As DNA, the CDR3 is TGCGCCAGCAGTGCCAGGGCTTGGTCCTACAATGAGCAGTTCTTC. This gives the protein CASSARAWSYNEQFF.

The chain carries TRBV15 and TRBJ2-6, with 15 bases aligning to TRBD2. CDR1 is LNHNV, CDR2 YYDKDF, per germline (reference sequence). This CDR3 region has 20 residues. Germline trimming cut 4 bases from V and 4 bases from J; bases unmatched to any gene: 11. CDR3 sequence reads: CATSTYGLAGGPGGANVLTF. The CDR3 DNA reads as TGTGCCACCAGCACCTACGGACTAGCGGGAGGGCCTGGAGGGGCCAACGTCCTGACTTTC.

This clone has a handful of counts. This rearrangement joins TRBV10-3 to TRBJ2-5, with 8 positions matching TRBD1. This CDR3 region has 15 residues. The germline V gene encodes CDR1 ENHRY and CDR2 SYGVKD. The V and J ends lost 6 bases and 1 base, in that order; junction bases with no gene match: 7. This CDR3 is CAIRGAGTGQETQYF. CDR3 coding DNA: TGTGCCATCAGGGGGGCCGGGACAGGCCAAGAGACCCAGTACTTC.

The chain has TRBV30 and TRBJ2-4; D call uncertain. The V and J ends lost 5 bases and 0 bases respectively, with 8 bases between them. The CDR3 runs to 13 residues. CDR1 and CDR2 from the germline V gene are GTSNPN and SVGIG (reference sequence). CDR3 region: CAWGRLAKNIQYF. The CDR3 DNA follows: TGTGCCTGGGGCAGACTAGCCAAAAACATTCAGTACTTC.

The J gene is TRBJ2-5, the V gene TRBV9; D perhaps matches TRBD2 (6 bases). The germline V and J ends were trimmed by 3 bases and 5 bases, with 20 bases remaining between them. This CDR3 region has 16 residues. CDR1 is SGDLS, CDR2 YYNGEE, per germline. The DNA for the CDR3 is TGTGCCAGCAGCGCCCGATCGGAGGCGGGACGGGAGACCCAGTACTTC. Protein: CASSARSEAGRETQYF.